These 6 T cell receptor beta chains share one sample of origin, sequenced in a study of early T cells in non-severe SARS-CoV-2 infection. TCRdb re-analysed the 5' RACE reads in MiXCR, keeping a single row per CDR3 protein. Counted here are approximately 71,000 distinct CDR3 sequences, 12% to 15% occurring once; the ten biggest clones make up around 15%. The material sequenced was whole blood. Receptors originate from an adult who was a healthcare worker with PCR-confirmed SARS-CoV-2 infection or an uninfected control (not recorded which).

This clonotype was observed a handful of times. CDR3 in DNA: TGCGCCAGCAGCTTGGCGGGACGCGTCAATCAGCCCCAGCATTTT. It codes for CASSLAGRVNQPQHF. This sequence joins TRBV5-1 and TRBJ1-5, with D possibly being TRBD1 (5 bases). Germline lookup yields CDR1 SGHRS and CDR2 YFSETQ. The CDR3 loop spans 15 amino acids. V was clipped by 0 bases and J by 3 bases, with 10 bases between them.

A few counts support this clonotype. The rearrangement links TRBV30 to TRBJ2-3; possibly TRBD1 for D (6 bases). CDR1 and CDR2 (germline): GTSNPN, SVGIG (reference sequence). Trimming took off 3 bases at V and 8 bases at J, with 12 bases between the two ends. The CDR3 consists of 12 residues. CDR3 protein: CAWSPPDSTQYF. CDR3 bases: TGTGCCTGGAGCCCTCCGGACAGTACGCAGTATTTT.

This clonotype was detected a few times. This sequence joins TRBV29-1 and TRBJ2-1; 7 positions match TRBD2. Germline V lookup: CDR1 SQVTM, CDR2 ANQGSEA. The junction had 9 bases not matched to a gene; V was cut back by 6 bases and J by 7 bases. This CDR3 has 13 amino acids. CDR3 in amino acids: CSVGLSGSNEQFF. Written as DNA, the CDR3 is TGCAGCGTAGGGCTTAGCGGGTCAAATGAGCAGTTCTTC.

The J gene is TRBJ1-1, the V gene TRBV27; perhaps TRBD1 as D (5 bases). Germline V lookup: CDR1 MNHEY, CDR2 SMNVEV (reference sequence). Trimming stripped 5 bases from V and 1 base from J, with 8 bases between. This CDR3 is 13 amino acids long. The CDR3, as DNA: TGTGCCAGCAGTATTAGGGGGAACACTGAAGCTTTCTTT. Protein product: CASSIRGNTEAFF.

This clonotype has a handful of counts. The chain employs TRBV6-1 and TRBJ2-1; no firm D call. CDR1 and CDR2 from the germline V gene are MNHNS and SASEGT. The CDR3 is 12 residues long. V lost 8 bases, J lost 7 bases, and 12 bases lay in between. The DNA of the CDR3 is TGTGCCAGCCGCGTATTAGGAAATGAGCAGTTCTTC. Translated: CASRVLGNEQFF.

This clonotype was counted only a few times. The V call is TRBV18, the J call TRBJ1-1; no clear D gene. Deletions cut 1 base from V and 1 base from J, with 13 bases between. This CDR3 spans 16 amino acids. In germline, CDR1 is KGHSH, CDR2 LQKENI. The CDR3 DNA reads TGTGCCAGCTCACCACGCAGGAGTGACAAGAACACTGAAGCTTTCTTT. This codes for CASSPRRSDKNTEAFF.